This TCR beta chain was identified during a study of CD8 T cells in Susac syndrome. Roughly 0.45 to 1 ug RNA was reverse transcribed with random hexamers. The method of amplification for TCR beta CDR3 was immunoSEQ multiplex PCR, covering 54 Vbeta and 13 Jbeta. TCRdb re-analysed the immunoSEQ multiplex PCR reads in MiXCR, keeping a single row per CDR3 protein. The sample contains a few hundred thousand distinct CDR3 sequences, around 90% of which appear only once. The CDR3 contains 17 residues. The germline gives CDR1 LNHNV, CDR2 YYDKDF (reference sequence). V lost 3 bases, J lost 1 base, and 15 bases lay in between. Sequencing of TCR beta covered CD8+ and CD4+ T cells obtained from blood. Negative isolation yielded the CD8+ and CD4+ T cells, while FACS enriched the TEMRA cells.

Material for sequencing was CD8+ T cells from PBMCs. The sequence was obtained from a human donor with multiple sclerosis. The J gene is TRBJ2-2, the V gene TRBV15, with D unclear. The CDR3 nucleotides read TGTGCCACCAGCAGCCTACTAAGCAAGGTGAACACCGGGGAGCTGTTTTTT. This gives the protein CATSSLLSKVNTGELFF. Full variable domain (outside the CDR3, taken from reference TRBV15 and TRBJ2-2): DAMVIQNPRYQVTQFGKPVTLSCSQTLNHNVMYWYQQKSSQAPKLLFHYYDKDFNNEADTPDNFQSRRPNTSFCFLDIRSPGLGDTAMYLCATSSLLSKVNTGELFFGEGSRLTVL.